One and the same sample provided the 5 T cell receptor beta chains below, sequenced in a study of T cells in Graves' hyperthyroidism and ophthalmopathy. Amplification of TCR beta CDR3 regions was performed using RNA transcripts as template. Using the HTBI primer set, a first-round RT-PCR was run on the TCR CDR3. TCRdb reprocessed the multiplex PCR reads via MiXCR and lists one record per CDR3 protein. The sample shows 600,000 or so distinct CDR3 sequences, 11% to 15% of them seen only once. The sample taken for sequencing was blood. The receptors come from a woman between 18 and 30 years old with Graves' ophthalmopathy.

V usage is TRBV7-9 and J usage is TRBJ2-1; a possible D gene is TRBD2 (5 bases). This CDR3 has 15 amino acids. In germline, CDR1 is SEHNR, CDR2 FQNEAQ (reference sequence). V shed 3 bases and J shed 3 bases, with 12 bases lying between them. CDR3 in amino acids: CASSLKAGHYNEQFF. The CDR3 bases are TGTGCCAGCAGCTTGAAGGCGGGCCACTACAATGAGCAGTTCTTC.

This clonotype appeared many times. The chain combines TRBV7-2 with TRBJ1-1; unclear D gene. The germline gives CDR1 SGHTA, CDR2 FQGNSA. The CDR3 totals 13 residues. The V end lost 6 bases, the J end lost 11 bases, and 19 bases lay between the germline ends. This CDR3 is CASSSGRNRGAFF. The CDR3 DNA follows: TGTGCCAGCAGTTCCGGACGAAACCGTGGGGCTTTCTTT.

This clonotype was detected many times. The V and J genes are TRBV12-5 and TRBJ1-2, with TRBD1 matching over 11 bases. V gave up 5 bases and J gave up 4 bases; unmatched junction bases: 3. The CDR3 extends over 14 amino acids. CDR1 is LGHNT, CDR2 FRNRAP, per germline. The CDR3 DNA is TGTGCTAGTGGTCCTGGACAGGGGGCCTATGGCTACACCTTC. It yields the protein CASGPGQGAYGYTF.

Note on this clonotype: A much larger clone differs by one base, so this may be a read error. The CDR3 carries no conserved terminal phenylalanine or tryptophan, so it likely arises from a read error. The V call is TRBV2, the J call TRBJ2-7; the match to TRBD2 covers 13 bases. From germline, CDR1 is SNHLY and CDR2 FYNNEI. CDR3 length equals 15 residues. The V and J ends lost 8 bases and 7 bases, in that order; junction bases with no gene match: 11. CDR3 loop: CASGVGLAGVREQYL. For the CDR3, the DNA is TGTGCCAGCGGGGTCGGACTAGCGGGAGTTCGGGAGCAGTACCTC.

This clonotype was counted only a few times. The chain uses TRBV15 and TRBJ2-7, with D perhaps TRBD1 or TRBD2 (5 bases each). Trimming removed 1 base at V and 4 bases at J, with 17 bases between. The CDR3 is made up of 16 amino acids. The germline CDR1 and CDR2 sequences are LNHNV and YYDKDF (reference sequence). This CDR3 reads CATSRGNHLGEYEQYF. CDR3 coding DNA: TGTGCCACCAGCAGAGGCAACCACTTGGGGGAATACGAGCAGTACTTC.